This TCR beta chain was sequenced for a study of cytomegalovirus exposure and HLA in healthy donors. Overall study findings and caveats: According to a later analysis, TCR clusters from the first cohort tended to co-occur in the roughly 110 validation repertoires.

From germline, CDR1 is MNHEY and CDR2 SMNVEV (reference sequence). The CDR3 runs 17 residues. The V end was cut by 6 bases, the J end by 4 bases, with 24 bases between. About this clone itself: Its specificity is not known.

Libraries were prepared by immunoSEQ multiplex PCR; TCRdb keeps only in-frame clonotypes and omits some of them. The table lists about 250,000 clones, over 75% of them singletons. These donors were members of the 120-subject validation cohort, a group separate from the approximately 700-subject first cohort. The clonotype comes from a man aged 18 to 29 in good health and CMV-seropositive. The V gene is TRBV27, the J gene TRBJ1-2; possibly TRBD1 for D (5 bases). What was sequenced was PBMCs. The CDR3 DNA is TGTGCCAGCAGAACCTGGGTGGGGACCCGAAGTCCCTATGGCTACACCTTC. Its translation is CASRTWVGTRSPYGYTF.